Presented here are 21 T cell receptor beta chains from one specimen sequenced in a study of cytomegalovirus exposure and HLA in healthy donors. 60 Vbeta and 13 Jbeta primers were used in PCR. Profiled with immunoSEQ multiplex PCR; TCRdb holds only in-frame clones, not every one. Of fewer than 80,000 clones detected, roughly 75% appear once; the ten largest clones hold under 7%. Sequenced material: PBMCs. These receptor sequences come from a woman aged 30 to 39 in good health and CMV-seronegative.

This chain links TRBV5-1 with TRBJ2-2; tentatively, D is TRBD2 (6 bases). Germline values: CDR1 SGHRS, CDR2 YFSETQ. Trimming took off 9 bases at V and 3 bases at J, with 9 bases between the two ends. This CDR3 comprises 12 residues. The CDR3 here is CATPGDTGELFF. CDR3 nucleotide sequence: TGCGCCACCCCGGGGGACACCGGGGAGCTGTTTTTT. Based on the CDR3 plus reference TRBV5-1 and TRBJ2-2, the full variable domain is KAGVTQTPRYLIKTRGQQVTLSCSPISGHRSVSWYQQTPGQGLQFLFEYFSETQRNKGNFPGRFSGRQFSNSRSEMNVSTLELGDSALYLCATPGDTGELFFGEGSRLTVL.

V and J are TRBV15 and TRBJ2-5; no definite D call. The end of the DNA is better explained by TRBJ2-7, so the J call may be wrong. Germline V gives CDR1 LNHNV, CDR2 YYDKDF (reference sequence). The CDR3 is made up of 13 amino acids. The chain's CDR3 is CATSRVNPHEQYF. Here the CDR3 DNA reads TGTGCCACCAGCAGAGTAAACCCTCACGAGCAGTACTTC.

CDR3 residues: CAWSPRNRGTGANVLTF. DNA of the CDR3: TGTGCCTGGAGTCCCCGGAACAGGGGGACTGGGGCCAACGTCCTGACTTTC. The chain uses TRBV30 and TRBJ2-6; 8 bases match TRBD1. Trimming cost V 2 bases and J 2 bases; bases outside gene matches: 8. This CDR3 has 17 residues. CDR1 is GTSNPN and CDR2 is SVGIG in the germline V gene (reference sequence).

This clone was recorded a few times. The gene calls are TRBV27 and TRBJ2-3, with 8 bases that match TRBD1. Per germline, CDR1 MNHEY and CDR2 SMNVEV (reference sequence). V shed 4 bases and J 4 bases; nucleotides not matched to a gene: 7. The CDR3 runs to 15 residues. This CDR3 is CASSSQGAGSDTQYF. CDR3 sequence (DNA): TGTGCCAGCAGTTCTCAGGGGGCAGGGTCAGATACGCAGTATTTT.

The rearrangement links TRBV5-6 to TRBJ1-4; a possible D gene is TRBD1 (5 bases). From germline, CDR1 is SGHDT and CDR2 YYEEEE. This CDR3 is 14 amino acids long. V was shortened by 1 base and J by 7 bases, with 11 bases between the two germline ends. The CDR3 region has the DNA TGTGCCAGCAGCTTGACGGGGGGGAGTGAAAAACTGTTTTTT. The encoded protein is CASSLTGGSEKLFF.

This clone has just one count. The J gene is TRBJ2-2, the V gene TRBV18; unclear D gene. Trimming removed 2 bases from V and 3 bases from J, with 13 bases in between. There are 16 residues in the CDR3. The germline gives CDR1 KGHSH, CDR2 LQKENI. CDR3 bases: TGTGCCAGCTCACCAAACAAGAACCGGGACACCGGGGAGCTGTTTTTT. Protein product: CASSPNKNRDTGELFF.

The rearrangement joins TRBV28 to TRBJ2-7; 12 bases line up with TRBD1. Per the germline V gene, CDR1 is MDHEN and CDR2 is SYDVKM. The CDR3 totals 15 residues. The V and J ends lost 3 bases and 3 bases, in that order; junction bases with no gene match: 3. The CDR3 is CASSFRDRGLYEQYF. The CDR3 DNA follows: TGTGCCAGCAGTTTCCGGGACAGGGGGCTCTACGAGCAGTACTTC. The full variable domain, its missing parts supplied by reference TRBV28 and TRBJ2-7, is DVKVTQSSRYLVKRTGEKVFLECVQDMDHENMFWYRQDPGLGLRLIYFSYDVKMKEKGDIPEGYSVSREKKERFSLILESASTNQTSMYLCASSFRDRGLYEQYFGPGTRLTVT.

This clone was seen once. The chain links TRBV11-2 to TRBJ1-3, with 8 bases aligning to TRBD1. The germline gives CDR1 SGHAT, CDR2 FQNNGV. V was clipped by 5 bases and J by 0 bases; unmatched bases: 6. The CDR3 runs to 16 residues. For the CDR3, the DNA is TGTGCCAGCAGCCGAACAGGGGGGTTCTCTGGAAACACCATATATTTT. This sequence encodes CASSRTGGFSGNTIYF.

This chain links TRBV19 with TRBJ1-5; tentative D call: TRBD1 (6 bases). The V end lost 4 bases, the J end lost 2 bases, and 18 bases lay between the germline ends. The germline CDR1 and CDR2 sequences are LNHDA and SQIVND (reference sequence). The CDR3 is made up of 17 amino acids. CDR3 sequence: CASSRGNRELGNQPQHF. CDR3 sequence (DNA): TGTGCCAGTAGTAGGGGGAACAGGGAACTAGGCAATCAGCCCCAGCATTTT.

This clone has more than one count but fewer than ten. Other DNA sequences from this sample encode an identical CDR3 as well. J is TRBJ2-5 and V is TRBV7-2; 8 bases map to TRBD1. The V gene end was trimmed by 3 bases and the J gene end by 5 bases; junction bases not matched to a gene: 2. The CDR3 sequence is 13 residues long. Germline CDR1 and CDR2: SGHTA and FQGNSA. The CDR3 DNA sequence: TGTGCCAGCAGCTTTACAGGGGGGGAGACCCAGTACTTC. Translating gives CASSFTGGETQYF.

The V and J genes are TRBV10-3 and TRBJ2-3; 8 bases are shared with TRBD2. Trimming took 4 bases from V and 5 from J; bases not matched to a gene: 5. The CDR3 spans 14 residues. Per germline, CDR1 ENHRY and CDR2 SYGVKD. CDR3 region: CAISGMRGVDTQYF. As DNA, the CDR3 is TGTGCCATCAGTGGAATGCGGGGGGTAGATACGCAGTATTTT.

This rearrangement joins TRBV7-9 to TRBJ2-7, with D maybe TRBD2 (5 bases). Germline V CDR1 and CDR2: SEHNR, FQNEAQ (reference sequence). The CDR3 extends over 14 amino acids. The chain's CDR3 is CSSSLLAGPYEQYV. The CDR3 nucleotides are TGTTCCAGCAGCTTATTGGCGGGTCCTTACGAGCAGTACGTC.

A few counts support this clone. This chain links TRBV5-1 with TRBJ2-1; 8 bases align to TRBD1. Germline loops: CDR1 SGHRS, CDR2 YFSETQ. The CDR3 consists of 16 residues. The V gene end was trimmed by 7 bases and the J gene end by 0 bases; junction bases not matched to a gene: 9. The CDR3 here is CASSLLGQDSYNEQFF. CDR3 DNA sequence: TGCGCCAGCTCCCTCCTGGGACAGGACTCCTACAATGAGCAGTTCTTC.

This chain joins TRBV6-1 and TRBJ1-2; 10 bases are a match to TRBD1. V gave up 7 bases and J gave up 4 bases; unmatched junction bases: 6. The CDR3 covers 14 residues. Germline V gene data show CDR1 as MNHNS and CDR2 as SASEGT. Here the CDR3 reads CASNRQGAGYGYTF. The CDR3 DNA is TGTGCCAGCAACCGACAGGGGGCAGGCTATGGCTACACCTTC.

This rearrangement joins TRBV27 to TRBJ1-5, with TRBD1 matching 7 bases. CDR1 is MNHEY, CDR2 SMNVEV, per germline (reference sequence). With V trimmed by 5 bases and J by 2 bases, 9 bases remained unmatched. The CDR3 spans 16 residues. CDR3 loop: CASSATTGFRNQPQHF. DNA for the CDR3: TGTGCCAGCAGTGCCACGACAGGGTTTCGCAATCAGCCCCAGCATTTT.

The chain carries TRBV2 and TRBJ1-1; the D is unclear. Trimming pared 4 bases from V and 0 bases from J, leaving 9 bases between. The germline CDR1 and CDR2 sequences are SNHLY and FYNNEI. This CDR3 has 14 amino acids. The CDR3 is CASSGLLMNTEAFF. The CDR3 bases are TGTGCCAGCAGTGGGCTCTTGATGAACACTGAAGCTTTCTTT.

The chain employs TRBV7-2 and TRBJ2-3; possible D gene TRBD2, 6 bases. Germline values: CDR1 SGHTA, CDR2 FQGNSA. The CDR3 loop spans 17 amino acids. The germline V and J ends were trimmed by 1 base and 4 bases, with 18 bases remaining between them. CDR3 region: CASSLDLRGLLPDTQYF. CDR3 bases: TGTGCCAGCAGCTTAGATCTCCGGGGACTCCTGCCAGATACGCAGTATTTT. The complete variable domain, with remaining parts taken from reference TRBV7-2 and TRBJ2-3, reads GAGVSQSPSNKVTEKGKDVELRCDPISGHTALYWYRQSLGQGLEFLIYFQGNSAPDKSGLPSDRFSAERTGGSVSTLTIQRTQQEDSAVYLCASSLDLRGLLPDTQYFGPGTRLTVL.

The sample holds a few counts of this clone. The chain carries TRBV11-2 and TRBJ2-3; D is perhaps TRBD2 (6 bases). The CDR3 covers 15 residues. The V gene's germline CDR1 is SGHAT and CDR2 FQNNGV. V was pared by 4 bases and J by 0 bases, with 11 bases between. The CDR3 region is CASSSASDSTDTQYF. DNA of the CDR3: TGTGCCAGCAGCTCAGCTAGCGACAGCACAGATACGCAGTATTTT.

The rearrangement links TRBV11-2 to TRBJ2-1; 14 nucleotides match TRBD2. The CDR3 is 15 amino acids. V shed 7 bases and J 10 bases; nucleotides not matched to a gene: 9. Per the germline V gene, CDR1 is SGHAT and CDR2 is FQNNGV. CDR3 nucleotide sequence: TGTGCCAGCAAGCTGGGACTAGCGGGAGACGGAGAGCAGTTCTTC. Amino acids: CASKLGLAGDGEQFF.

The V call is TRBV30, the J call TRBJ1-2; 9 bases line up with TRBD1. This CDR3 spans 15 amino acids. The junction had 8 bases not matched to a gene; V was cut back by 2 bases and J by 4 bases. CDR1 and CDR2 (germline): GTSNPN, SVGIG (reference sequence). The CDR3 protein is CAWSSGTGLIYGYTF. CDR3 sequence (DNA): TGTGCCTGGAGTTCCGGGACAGGGTTAATCTATGGCTACACCTTC. Drawing the rest from reference TRBV30 and TRBJ1-2, the complete variable domain is SQTIHQWPATLVQPVGSPLSLECTVEGTSNPNLYWYRQAAGRGLQLLFYSVGIGQISSEVPQNLSASRPQDRQFILSSKKLLLSDSGFYLCAWSSGTGLIYGYTFGSGTRLTVV.

The CDR3, as DNA: TGTGCCAGCAGAGGCAGGGGGCTTTACGAGCAGTACGTC. Translating gives CASRGRGLYEQYV. V is TRBV27 and J is TRBJ2-7, with 8 bases matching TRBD1. The CDR3 is made up of 13 amino acids. After removal of 6 bases from V and 4 bases from J, the junction contained 5 bases not matched to a gene. The germline CDR1 and CDR2 sequences are MNHEY and SMNVEV (reference sequence).